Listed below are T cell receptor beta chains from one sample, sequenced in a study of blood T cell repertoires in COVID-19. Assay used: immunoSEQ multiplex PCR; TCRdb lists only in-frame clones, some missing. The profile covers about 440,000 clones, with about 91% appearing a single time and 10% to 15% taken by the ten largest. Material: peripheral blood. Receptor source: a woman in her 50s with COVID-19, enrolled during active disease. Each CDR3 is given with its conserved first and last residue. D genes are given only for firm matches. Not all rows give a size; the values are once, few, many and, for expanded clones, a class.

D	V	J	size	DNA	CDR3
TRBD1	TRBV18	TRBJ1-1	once	TGTGCCAGCTCACCACCCACAGGGGACCTTGAAGCTTTCTTT	CASSPPTGDLEAFF
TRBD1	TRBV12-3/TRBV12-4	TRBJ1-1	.	TGTGCCAGCAGTTTAGGGACAGGGGTTGAAGCTTTCTTT	CASSLGTGVEAFF
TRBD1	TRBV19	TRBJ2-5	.	TGTGCCAGTAAACCCAGGGGGCTGGAGACCCAGTACTTC	CASKPRGLETQYF
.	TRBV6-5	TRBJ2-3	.	TGTGCCAGCACTAAGGGGTCCACAGATACGCAGTATTTT	CASTKGSTDTQYF
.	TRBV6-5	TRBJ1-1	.	TGTGCCAGCAGTTACTCTGTTGTCGTCCTTCGGACTGAAGCTTTCTTT	CASSYSVVVLRTEAFF
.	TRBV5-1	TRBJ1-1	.	TGCGCCAGCAGCTCAAGTAGGACAAATTTGAACACTGAAGCTTTCTTT	CASSSSRTNLNTEAFF
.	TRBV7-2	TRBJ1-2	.	TGTGCCAGCAGCGTGCCCTCCAAGCTCTATGGCTACACCTTC	CASSVPSKLYGYTF
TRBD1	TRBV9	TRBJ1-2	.	TGTGCCAGCAGCGCTGGGACAGCGGAGGGGTATGGCTACACCTTC	CASSAGTAEGYGYTF
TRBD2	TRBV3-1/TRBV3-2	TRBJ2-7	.	TGTGCCAGCAGCCAAGCTGGGGCTAGCGGGGGAACTTACGAGCAGTACTTC	CASSQAGASGGTYEQYF
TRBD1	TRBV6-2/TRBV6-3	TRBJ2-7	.	TGTGCCAGCAGTCACCCCCTCCTATCAGAAAGACAGGGTACCTCCTACGAGCAGTACTTC	CASSHPLLSERQGTSYEQYF
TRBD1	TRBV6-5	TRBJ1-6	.	TGTGCCAGCAGTTACACGACCGGGACAGGCAATTCACCCCTCCACTTT	CASSYTTGTGNSPLHF
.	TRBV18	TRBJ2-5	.	TGTGCCAGCTCAAGGGAGGTCCAAGAGACCCAGTACTTC	CASSREVQETQYF
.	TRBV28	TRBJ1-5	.	TGTGCCAGCACCTTAGGGGCTCAGCCCCAGCATTTT	CASTLGAQPQHF
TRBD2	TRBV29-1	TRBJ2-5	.	TGCAGCGTTGAGAGGGACGGGAGGAAGACCCAGTACTTC	CSVERDGRKTQYF
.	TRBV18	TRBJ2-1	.	TGTGCCAGCTCACCCCCCCCCAGCTCCTACAATGAGCAGTTCTTC	CASSPPPSSYNEQFF
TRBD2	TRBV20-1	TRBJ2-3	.	TGCAGTGCTAGTCCCAGACTAGCGGGGGCTTCAGATACGCAGTATTTT	CSASPRLAGASDTQYF
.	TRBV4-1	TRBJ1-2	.	TGCGCCAGCAGCCTCCGCAGGGAAAATGGCTACACCTTC	CASSLRRENGYTF
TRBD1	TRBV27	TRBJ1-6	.	TGTGCCAGCAGGACAGGGAATTCACCCCTCCACTTT	CASRTGNSPLHF
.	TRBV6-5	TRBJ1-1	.	TGTGCCAGCAGTACGGAGATGAACACTGAAGCTTTCTTT	CASSTEMNTEAFF
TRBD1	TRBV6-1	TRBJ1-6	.	TGTGCCAGCAGTGAAGCGCGGACAGGGAGGTCACCCCTCCACTTT	CASSEARTGRSPLHF
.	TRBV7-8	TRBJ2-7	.	TGTGCCAGCAGCATAGGGTGGCCGTTAAGCTCCTACGAGCAGTACTTC	CASSIGWPLSSYEQYF
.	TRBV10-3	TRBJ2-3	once	TGTGCCATCAGTGACAGCGGAGGCACAGATACGCAGTATTTT	CAISDSGGTDTQYF
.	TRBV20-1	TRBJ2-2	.	TGCAGTGCTAGTCGTTCGGCGGGGGCCTACACCGGGGAGCTGTTTTTT	CSASRSAGAYTGELFF
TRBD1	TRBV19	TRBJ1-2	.	TGTGCCAGTAGTATATGGACAGGGGCTAACTATGGCTACACCTTC	CASSIWTGANYGYTF
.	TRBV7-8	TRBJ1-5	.	TGTGCCAGCAGCTTAGATCCGAATCAGCCCCAGCATTTT	CASSLDPNQPQHF
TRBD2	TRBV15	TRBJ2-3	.	TGTGCCACCAGCAGAGTTGCGGGGGGGCCCACAGATACGCAGTATTTT	CATSRVAGGPTDTQYF
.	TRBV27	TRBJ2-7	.	TGTGCCAGCAGTCTACACCAACAGGGTGGCGAGCAGTACTTC	CASSLHQQGGEQYF
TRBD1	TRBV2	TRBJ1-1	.	TGTGCCAGCAGCTACAGGGGGACTAACACTGAAGCTTTCTTT	CASSYRGTNTEAFF
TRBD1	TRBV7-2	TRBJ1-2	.	TGTGCCAGCAGCTCGGGACAGGGGGCCGGGGGCTACACCTTC	CASSSGQGAGGYTF
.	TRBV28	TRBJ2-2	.	TGTGCCAGCAGTCCTGGACATAACACCGGGGAGCTGTTTTTT	CASSPGHNTGELFF
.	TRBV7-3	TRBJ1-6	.	TGTGCCAGCAACCCGTCGGGAGGATCGCAGTCACCCCTCCACTTT	CASNPSGGSQSPLHF
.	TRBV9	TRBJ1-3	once	TGTGCCAGCAGCGGACCCTCAGGGGTACCTGGAAACACCATATATTTT	CASSGPSGVPGNTIYF